These 8 T cell receptor beta chains were all obtained from the same sample, sequenced in a study of blood T cells in healthy people across ages. Using a J-beta primer mix together with a sample-barcoded 5' primer, a second PCR was run for roughly 6 to 12 cycles. TCRdb independently ran MiXCR on the 5' RACE reads; one entry per CDR3 protein. In the table there are over 1,500,000 distinct CDR3 sequences, about 50% of which are singletons. The sequenced sample was blood. Receptors originate from a woman between 40 and 55 years old in good health.

V gene TRBV4-2 combines with J gene TRBJ2-5, with 9 positions matching TRBD2. V dropped 0 bases and J dropped 3; count of bases not matched to a gene: 8. The CDR3 covers 17 residues. Germline CDR1 and CDR2: LGHNA and YNFKEQ. As DNA, the CDR3 is TGTGCCAGCAGCCAAGACGGGAGCGGGGGGACAGAAGAGACCCAGTACTTC. Amino acid sequence: CASSQDGSGGTEETQYF.

The chain combines TRBV28 with TRBJ1-1; D perhaps matches TRBD1 (6 bases). Trimming took off 7 bases at V and 3 bases at J, with 15 bases between the two ends. CDR1 is MDHEN, CDR2 SYDVKM, per germline. The CDR3 has 14 residues. CDR3 DNA: TGTGCCAGCAAGGGGGTGAATAGTGACACTGAAGCTTTCTTT. Translated, it gives CASKGVNSDTEAFF.

This chain uses TRBV20-1 with TRBJ1-5; no reliable D call. Germline CDR1 and CDR2: DFQATT and SNEGSKA (reference sequence). This CDR3 spans 14 amino acids. Deletions cut 5 bases from V and 0 bases from J, with 11 bases between. CDR3 sequence (DNA): TGCAGTGCTGGTTCCGGTTATAGCAATCAGCCCCAGCATTTT. It encodes CSAGSGYSNQPQHF.

This chain links TRBV28 with TRBJ2-1; D perhaps matches TRBD2 (5 bases). The germline gives CDR1 MDHEN, CDR2 SYDVKM. Trimming cost V 8 bases and J 2 bases, with 25 bases left between them. The CDR3 contains 18 residues. This chain's CDR3 is CASGVIFSGLETYNEQFF. CDR3 in DNA: TGTGCCAGCGGGGTAATCTTCTCTGGACTCGAAACCTACAATGAGCAGTTCTTC.

This chain connects TRBV4-3 to TRBJ2-7; D is unresolved. The CDR3 runs to 14 residues. Germline V gene data show CDR1 as LGHNA and CDR2 as YSLEER. The V and J ends lost 3 bases and 2 bases respectively, with 11 bases between them. The CDR3 nucleotides read TGCGCCAGCAGCCATTCGGGCTCAGCCTACGAGCAGTACTTC. Residues: CASSHSGSAYEQYF.

Concerning this clonotype: The conserved final phenylalanine or tryptophan is absent from the CDR3, which likely points to a read error. The V and J genes are TRBV29-1 and TRBJ2-7; 8 nucleotides line up with TRBD1. The J call may be incorrect, as the DNA end agrees better with TRBJ2-5. This CDR3 is built from 16 residues. The germline V gene has CDR1 SQVTM and CDR2 ANQGSEA. CDR3 bases: TGCAGCGTTGGGGAGTTGACAGGGGAAGCAGGAGAGACCCAGTACTAC. The encoded protein is CSVGELTGEAGETQYY.

This clonotype was counted between two and nine times. The chain carries TRBV4-1 and TRBJ2-7; 8 bases fit TRBD2. The CDR3 runs to 14 residues. V lost 4 bases to trimming and J lost 4 bases; unmatched junction nucleotides: 6. Looked up from germline, CDR1 is MGHRA and CDR2 is YSYEKL. CDR3 loop: CASSPERGRYEQYF. The CDR3, as DNA: TGCGCCAGCAGCCCGGAGCGGGGGCGGTACGAGCAGTACTTC.

The rearrangement links TRBV6-5 to TRBJ2-7; 11 nucleotides match TRBD2. This CDR3 spans 17 amino acids. J gave up 0 bases and V 1 base, and 5 bases lay outside the gene matches. Germline-derived CDR1 and CDR2 are MNHEY and SVGAGI. In DNA, the CDR3 is TGTGCCAGCAGTTACTGGCTAGCGGGGGGTAGCTCCTACGAGCAGTACTTC. Its translation is CASSYWLAGGSSYEQYF.